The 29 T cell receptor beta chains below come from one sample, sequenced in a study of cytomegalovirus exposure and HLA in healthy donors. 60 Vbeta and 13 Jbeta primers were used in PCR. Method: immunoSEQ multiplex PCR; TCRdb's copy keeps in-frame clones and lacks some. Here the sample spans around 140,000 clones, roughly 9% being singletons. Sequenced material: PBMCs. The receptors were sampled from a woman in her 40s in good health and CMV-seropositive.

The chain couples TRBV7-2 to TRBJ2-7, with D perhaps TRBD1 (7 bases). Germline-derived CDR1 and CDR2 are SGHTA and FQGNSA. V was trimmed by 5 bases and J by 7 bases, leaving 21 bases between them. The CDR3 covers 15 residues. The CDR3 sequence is CASSQGGPGPWEQYF. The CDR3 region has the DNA TGTGCCAGCAGCCAGGGGGGACCGGGACCTTGGGAGCAGTACTTC.

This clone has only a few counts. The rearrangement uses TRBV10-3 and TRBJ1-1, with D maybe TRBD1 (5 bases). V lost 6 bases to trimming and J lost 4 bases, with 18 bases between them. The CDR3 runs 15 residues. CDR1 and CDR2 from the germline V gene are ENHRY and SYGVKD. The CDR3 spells CAISATTGVGTEAFF. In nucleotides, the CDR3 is TGTGCCATCAGCGCGACAACGGGGGTAGGCACTGAAGCTTTCTTT.

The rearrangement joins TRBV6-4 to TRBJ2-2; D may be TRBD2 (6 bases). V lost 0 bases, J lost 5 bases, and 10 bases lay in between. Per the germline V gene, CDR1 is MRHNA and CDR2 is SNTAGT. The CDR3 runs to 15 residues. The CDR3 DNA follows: TGTGCCAGCAGTGACTCGCGGGGAGGTACCGGGGAGCTGTTTTTT. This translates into CASSDSRGGTGELFF.

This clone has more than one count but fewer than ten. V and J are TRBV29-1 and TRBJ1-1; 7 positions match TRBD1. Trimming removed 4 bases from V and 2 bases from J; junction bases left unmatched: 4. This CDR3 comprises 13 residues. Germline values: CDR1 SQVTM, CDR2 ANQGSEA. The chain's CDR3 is CSVVGTANTEAFF. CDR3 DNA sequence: TGCAGCGTTGTCGGGACAGCTAACACTGAAGCTTTCTTT.

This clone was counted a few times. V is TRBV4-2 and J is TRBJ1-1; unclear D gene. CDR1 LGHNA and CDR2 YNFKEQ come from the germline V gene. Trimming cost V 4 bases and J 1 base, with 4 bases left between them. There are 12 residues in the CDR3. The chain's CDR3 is CASSRQNTEAFF. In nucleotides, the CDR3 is TGTGCCAGCAGCCGACAGAACACTGAAGCTTTCTTT.

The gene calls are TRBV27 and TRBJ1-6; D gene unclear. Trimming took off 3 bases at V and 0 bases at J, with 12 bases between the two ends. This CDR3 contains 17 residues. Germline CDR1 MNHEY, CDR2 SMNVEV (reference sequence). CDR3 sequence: CASSLRTQSSYNSPLHF. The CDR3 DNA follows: TGTGCCAGCAGTTTGAGAACCCAAAGCTCCTATAATTCACCCCTCCACTTT.

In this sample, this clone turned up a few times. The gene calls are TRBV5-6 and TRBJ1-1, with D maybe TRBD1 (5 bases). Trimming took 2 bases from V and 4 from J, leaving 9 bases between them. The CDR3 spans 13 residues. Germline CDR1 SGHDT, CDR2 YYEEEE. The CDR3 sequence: CASSFGGGTEAFF. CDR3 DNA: TGTGCCAGCAGCTTCGGGGGAGGCACTGAAGCTTTCTTT.

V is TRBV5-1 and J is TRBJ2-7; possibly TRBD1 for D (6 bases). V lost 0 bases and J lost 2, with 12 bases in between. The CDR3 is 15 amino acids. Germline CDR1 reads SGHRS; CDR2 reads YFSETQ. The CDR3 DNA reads TGCGCCAGCAGCTTGGAACCGGGACAAACCTACGAGCAGTACTTC. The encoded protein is CASSLEPGQTYEQYF.

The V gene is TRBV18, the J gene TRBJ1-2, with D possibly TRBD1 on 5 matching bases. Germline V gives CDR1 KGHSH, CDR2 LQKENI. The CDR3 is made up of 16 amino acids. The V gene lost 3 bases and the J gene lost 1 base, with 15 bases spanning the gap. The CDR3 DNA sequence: TGTGCCAGCTCACCTCAAGGGGTGGAACTTAACTATGGCTACACCTTC. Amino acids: CASSPQGVELNYGYTF.

CDR3 residues: CASSLVPGSYEQYF. The CDR3 region has the DNA TGTGCCAGCAGCTTGGTACCCGGCTCCTACGAGCAGTACTTC. The rearrangement joins TRBV5-4 to TRBJ2-7, with D unresolved. CDR1 and CDR2 from the germline V gene are SGHNT and YYREEE (reference sequence). The CDR3 runs 14 residues. V was cut by 0 bases and J by 0 bases, with 7 bases left in between.

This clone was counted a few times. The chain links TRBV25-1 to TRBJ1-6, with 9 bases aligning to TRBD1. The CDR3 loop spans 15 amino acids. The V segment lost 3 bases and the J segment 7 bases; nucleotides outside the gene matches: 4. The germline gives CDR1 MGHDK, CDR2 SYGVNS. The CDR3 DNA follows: TGTGCCAGCAGTGAGGACAGGGGTGACAATTCACCCCTCCACTTT. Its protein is CASSEDRGDNSPLHF.

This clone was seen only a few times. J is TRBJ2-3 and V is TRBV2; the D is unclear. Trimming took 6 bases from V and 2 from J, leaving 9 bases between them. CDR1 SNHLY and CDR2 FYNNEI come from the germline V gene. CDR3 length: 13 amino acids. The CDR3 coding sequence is TGTGCCAGCAGAGTCTACCTCACAGATACGCAGTATTTT. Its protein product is CASRVYLTDTQYF.

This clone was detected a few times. This CDR3 is CASSVGLSGRSNSGNTIYF. The CDR3 region has the DNA TGTGCCAGCAGCGTAGGATTATCTGGCCGAAGTAACTCTGGAAACACCATATATTTT. The rearrangement joins TRBV9 to TRBJ1-3; D remains ambiguous. The length of the CDR3 is 19 residues. Trimming shortened V by 0 bases and J by 0 bases, and 19 bases separated the two germline ends. Germline lookup yields CDR1 SGDLS and CDR2 YYNGEE.

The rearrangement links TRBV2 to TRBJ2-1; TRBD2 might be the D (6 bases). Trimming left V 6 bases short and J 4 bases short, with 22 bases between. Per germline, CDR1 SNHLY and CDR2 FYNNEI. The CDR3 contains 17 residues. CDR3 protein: CASRGRPPGGVYNEQFF. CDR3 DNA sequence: TGTGCCAGCAGAGGACGCCCCCCCGGAGGGGTTTACAATGAGCAGTTCTTC.

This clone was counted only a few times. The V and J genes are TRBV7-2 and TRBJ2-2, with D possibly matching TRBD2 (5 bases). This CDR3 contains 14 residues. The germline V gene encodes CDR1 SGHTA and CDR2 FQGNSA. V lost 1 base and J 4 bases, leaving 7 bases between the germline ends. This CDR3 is CASSLERITGELFF. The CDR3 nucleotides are TGTGCCAGCAGCTTAGAGCGGATCACCGGGGAGCTGTTTTTT.

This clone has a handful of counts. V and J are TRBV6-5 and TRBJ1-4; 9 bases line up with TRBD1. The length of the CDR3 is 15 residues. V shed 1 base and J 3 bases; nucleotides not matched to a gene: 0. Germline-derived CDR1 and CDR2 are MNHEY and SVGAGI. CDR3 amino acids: CASSYWTGANEKLFF. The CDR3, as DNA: TGTGCCAGCAGTTACTGGACAGGGGCTAATGAAAAACTGTTTTTT.

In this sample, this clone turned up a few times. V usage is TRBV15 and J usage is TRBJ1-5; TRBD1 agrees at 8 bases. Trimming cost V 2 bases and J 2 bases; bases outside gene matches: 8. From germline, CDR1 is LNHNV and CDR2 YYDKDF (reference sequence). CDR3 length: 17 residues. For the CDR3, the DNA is TGTGCCACCAGCAGACCTCAGGGGGCTCATGGCAATCAGCCCCAGCATTTT. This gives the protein CATSRPQGAHGNQPQHF.

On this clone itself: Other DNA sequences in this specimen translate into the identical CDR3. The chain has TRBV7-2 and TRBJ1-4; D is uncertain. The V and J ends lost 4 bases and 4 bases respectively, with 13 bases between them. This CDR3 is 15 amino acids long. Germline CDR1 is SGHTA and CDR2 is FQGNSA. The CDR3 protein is CASSSQPGDNEKLFF. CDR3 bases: TGTGCCAGCAGCTCACAACCGGGAGATAATGAAAAACTGTTTTTT.

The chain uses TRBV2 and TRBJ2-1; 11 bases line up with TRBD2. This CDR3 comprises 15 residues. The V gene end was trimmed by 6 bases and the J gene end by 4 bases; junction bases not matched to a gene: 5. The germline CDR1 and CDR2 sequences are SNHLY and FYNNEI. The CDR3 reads CASRQLAGEYNEQFF. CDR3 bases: TGTGCCAGCAGACAACTAGCGGGGGAGTACAATGAGCAGTTCTTC.

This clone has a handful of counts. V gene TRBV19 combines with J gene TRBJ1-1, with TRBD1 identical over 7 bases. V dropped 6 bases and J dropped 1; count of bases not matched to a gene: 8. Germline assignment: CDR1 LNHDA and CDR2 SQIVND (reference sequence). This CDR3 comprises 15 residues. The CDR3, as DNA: TGTGCCAGTAGCATTCGGGACAGAGGGAACACTGAAGCTTTCTTT. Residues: CASSIRDRGNTEAFF.

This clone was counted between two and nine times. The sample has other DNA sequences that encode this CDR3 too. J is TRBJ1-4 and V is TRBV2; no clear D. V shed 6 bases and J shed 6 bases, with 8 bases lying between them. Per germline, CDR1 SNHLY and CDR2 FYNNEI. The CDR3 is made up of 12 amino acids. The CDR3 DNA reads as TGTGCCAGCAGGGCTGGTGATGAAAAACTGTTTTTT. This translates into CASRAGDEKLFF.

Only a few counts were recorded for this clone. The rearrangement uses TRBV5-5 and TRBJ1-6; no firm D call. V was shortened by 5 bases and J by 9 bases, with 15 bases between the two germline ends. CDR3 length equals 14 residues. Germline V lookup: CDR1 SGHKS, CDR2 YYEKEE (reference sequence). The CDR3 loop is CASSPLGAGSPLHF. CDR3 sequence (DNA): TGTGCCAGCAGTCCCTTGGGCGCGGGTTCACCCCTCCACTTT.

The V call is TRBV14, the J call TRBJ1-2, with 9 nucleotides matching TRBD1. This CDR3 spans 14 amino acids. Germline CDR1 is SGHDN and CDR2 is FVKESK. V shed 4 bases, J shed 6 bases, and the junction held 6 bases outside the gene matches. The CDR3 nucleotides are TGTGCCAGCAGCCTCTCCGGGACAGGGAATGGCTACACCTTC. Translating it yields CASSLSGTGNGYTF.

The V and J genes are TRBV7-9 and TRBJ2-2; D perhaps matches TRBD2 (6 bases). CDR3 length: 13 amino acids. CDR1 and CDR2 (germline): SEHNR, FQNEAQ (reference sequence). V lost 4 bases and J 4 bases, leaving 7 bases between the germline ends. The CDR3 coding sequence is TGTGCCAGCAGCTGGACTACCACCGGGGAGCTGTTTTTT. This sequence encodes CASSWTTTGELFF. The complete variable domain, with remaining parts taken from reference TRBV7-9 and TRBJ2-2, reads DTGVSQNPRHKITKRGQNVTFRCDPISEHNRLYWYRQTLGQGPEFLTYFQNEAQLEKSRLLSDRFSAERPKGSFSTLEIQRTEQGDSAMYLCASSWTTTGELFFGEGSRLTVL.

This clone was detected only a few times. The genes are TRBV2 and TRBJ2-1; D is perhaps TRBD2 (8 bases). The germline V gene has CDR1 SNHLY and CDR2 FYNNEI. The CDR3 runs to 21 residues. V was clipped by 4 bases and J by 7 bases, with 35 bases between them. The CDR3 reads CASSAIQGNSGAFPTGNEQFF. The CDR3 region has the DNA TGTGCCAGCAGTGCAATACAGGGGAATAGCGGGGCTTTCCCAACTGGGAATGAGCAGTTCTTC.

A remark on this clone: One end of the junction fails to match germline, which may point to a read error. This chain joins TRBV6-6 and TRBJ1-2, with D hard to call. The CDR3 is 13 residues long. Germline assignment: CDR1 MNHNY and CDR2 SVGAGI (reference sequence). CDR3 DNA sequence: TGTGCCAGCAGCCCTGACACCGTCGGTGGCTGCACCTTC. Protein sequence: CASSPDTVGGCTF.

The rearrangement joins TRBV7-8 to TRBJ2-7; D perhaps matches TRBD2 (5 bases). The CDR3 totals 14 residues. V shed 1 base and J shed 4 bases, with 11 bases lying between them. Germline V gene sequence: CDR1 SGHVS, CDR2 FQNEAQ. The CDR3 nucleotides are TGTGCCAGCAGCTTAGGAAAAGGAGGTTACGAGCAGTACTTC. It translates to CASSLGKGGYEQYF.

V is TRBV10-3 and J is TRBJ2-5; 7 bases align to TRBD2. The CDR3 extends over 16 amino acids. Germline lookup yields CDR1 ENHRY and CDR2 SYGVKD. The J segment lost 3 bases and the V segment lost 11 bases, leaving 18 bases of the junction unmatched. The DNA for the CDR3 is TGTGCCTCTTCCCCCAAGACTGGGGGGACTAAAGAGACCCAGTACTTC. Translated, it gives CASSPKTGGTKETQYF.

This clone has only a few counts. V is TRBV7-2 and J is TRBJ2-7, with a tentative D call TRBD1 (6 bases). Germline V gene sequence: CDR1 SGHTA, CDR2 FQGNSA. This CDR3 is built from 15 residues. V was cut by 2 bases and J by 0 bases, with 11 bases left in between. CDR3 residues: CASSLTTGISYEQYF. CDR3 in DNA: TGTGCCAGCAGCTTAACGACAGGTATCTCCTACGAGCAGTACTTC.